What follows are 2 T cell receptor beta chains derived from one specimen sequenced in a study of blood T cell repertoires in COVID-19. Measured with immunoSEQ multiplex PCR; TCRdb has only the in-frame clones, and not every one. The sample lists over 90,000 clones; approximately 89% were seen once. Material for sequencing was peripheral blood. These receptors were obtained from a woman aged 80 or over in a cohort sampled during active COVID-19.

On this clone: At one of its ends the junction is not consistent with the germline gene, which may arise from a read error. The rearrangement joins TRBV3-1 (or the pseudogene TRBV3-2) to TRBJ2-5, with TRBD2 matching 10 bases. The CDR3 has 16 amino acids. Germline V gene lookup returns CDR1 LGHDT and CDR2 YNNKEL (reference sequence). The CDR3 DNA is TGTGCCAGCAACCAAGGTATAGCGGGGGGCCAAGAGACCCAGTACTTC. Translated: CASNQGIAGGQETQYF.

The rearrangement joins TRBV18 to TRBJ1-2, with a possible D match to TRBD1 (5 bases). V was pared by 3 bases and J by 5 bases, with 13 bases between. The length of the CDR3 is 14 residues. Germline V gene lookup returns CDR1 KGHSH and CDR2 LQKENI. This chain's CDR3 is CASSPEAGTYGYTF. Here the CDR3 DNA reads TGTGCCAGCTCACCGGAGGCAGGGACTTATGGCTACACCTTC. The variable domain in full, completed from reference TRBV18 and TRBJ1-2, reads NAGVMQNPRHLVRRRGQEARLRCSPMKGHSHVYWYRQLPEEGLKFMVYLQKENIIDESGMPKERFSAEFPKEGPSILRIQQVVRGDSAAYFCASSPEAGTYGYTFGSGTRLTVV.